This T cell receptor beta chain was observed in a study of T cells in localized non-small cell lung cancer. Whole-study results and caveats: Uninvolved adjacent lung showed peak T cell clonality, exceeding tumor. Sequencing, confined to only one tumor region, leaves heterogeneity possible. Adjacent lung tissue had a median about 57 of the top 100 clones found in the tumor.

CDR1 is MNHNY and CDR2 is SVGAGI in the germline V gene (reference sequence). V was cut by 10 bases and J by 3 bases, with 9 bases left in between. This CDR3 has 11 amino acids. In the case of this clone: Its target is not known.

Repertoires were generated with immunoSEQ multiplex PCR, while TCRdb's copy carries only in-frame clones and drops some. Here the sample spans tens of thousands of clones, around nine tenths being singletons. The TCR comes from a woman aged 40-69 years with stage I squamous cell lung carcinoma. The chain has TRBV6-6 and TRBJ1-2; D ambiguous. This sample comprised peripheral blood, obtained before any cancer treatment. The DNA for the CDR3 is TGTGCCACCGGCGGGGACTATGGCTACACCTTC. Amino acid sequence: CATGGDYGYTF.